What follows are 24 T cell receptor beta chains derived from one specimen sequenced in a study of blood T cell repertoires in COVID-19. TCRdb's copy holds only in-frame clones and misses some; the assay was immunoSEQ multiplex PCR. The sample records roughly 200,000 clones, roughly 77% being singletons. The specimen was peripheral blood. These receptors were taken from a woman between 40 and 55 years old with COVID-19, enrolled during active disease.

This clone was observed a single time. The chain has TRBV30 and TRBJ2-1; no clear D. The CDR3 is 10 amino acids. V was clipped by 3 bases and J by 7 bases, with 4 bases between them. Per germline, CDR1 GTSNPN and CDR2 SVGIG (reference sequence). The CDR3 sequence is CAWRRNEQFF. The CDR3 coding sequence is TGTGCCTGGAGGCGGAATGAGCAGTTCTTC.

The rearrangement uses TRBV9 and TRBJ2-7, with 7 nucleotides matching TRBD1. V shed 7 bases and J 4 bases; nucleotides not matched to a gene: 11. Germline CDR1 SGDLS, CDR2 YYNGEE. The CDR3 consists of 14 residues. CDR3 bases: TGTGCCAGCGCTCCTACGGGACAGATTTACGAGCAGTACTTC. Translating it yields CASAPTGQIYEQYF.

The chain is built from TRBV6-4 and TRBJ2-2, with D perhaps TRBD2 (6 bases). CDR1 is MRHNA, CDR2 SNTAGT, per germline. V was cut by 5 bases and J by 0 bases, with 10 bases left in between. The CDR3 length is 15 residues. The CDR3 coding sequence is TGTGCCAGCAGTAGGGACTCCTCGAACACCGGGGAGCTGTTTTTT. Encoded protein: CASSRDSSNTGELFF.

The V call is TRBV2, the J call TRBJ2-7, with 8 bases lining up with TRBD1. CDR1 is SNHLY and CDR2 is FYNNEI in the germline V gene. V shed 9 bases, J shed 2 bases, and the junction held 6 bases outside the gene matches. The CDR3 extends over 13 amino acids. The CDR3 sequence is CASSGQEPYEQYF. For the CDR3, the DNA is TGTGCCAGTTCGGGACAGGAGCCCTACGAGCAGTACTTC.

V usage is TRBV7-9 and J usage is TRBJ2-5; a possible D gene is TRBD2 (5 bases). The V gene's germline CDR1 is SEHNR and CDR2 FQNEAQ (reference sequence). CDR3 length equals 13 residues. V was clipped by 8 bases and J by 1 base, with 11 bases between them. The CDR3 spells CASLEGLQETQYF. DNA of the CDR3: TGTGCCAGCCTCGAGGGCCTCCAAGAGACCCAGTACTTC.

The rearrangement uses TRBV18 and TRBJ1-4, with D possibly being TRBD1 (5 bases). The germline V gene encodes CDR1 KGHSH and CDR2 LQKENI. The ends were cut back, 10 bases at V and 5 bases at J, with 14 bases in the middle. The CDR3 has 13 residues. Here the CDR3 reads CATTTKGNEKLFF. The CDR3 bases are TGTGCCACCACTACTAAGGGGAATGAAAAACTGTTTTTT.

V usage is TRBV2 and J usage is TRBJ2-4; 7 bases align to TRBD1. V gave up 6 bases and J gave up 8 bases; unmatched junction bases: 4. Germline CDR1 SNHLY, CDR2 FYNNEI. CDR3 length equals 12 residues. The CDR3 nucleotides are TGTGCCAGCAGCGCAGGGGGAGACATTCAGTACTTC. Translating it yields CASSAGGDIQYF.

V is TRBV30 and J is TRBJ2-3, with a tentative D call TRBD2 (6 bases). The CDR3 is 13 residues long. Per the germline V gene, CDR1 is GTSNPN and CDR2 is SVGIG (reference sequence). V was cut by 2 bases and J by 1 base, with 7 bases left in between. The DNA of the CDR3 is TGTGCCTGGAGTCCTAGCGGCACAGATACGCAGTATTTT. The encoded protein is CAWSPSGTDTQYF.

The chain combines TRBV5-1 with TRBJ1-5; D remains ambiguous. Trimming took 0 bases from V and 2 from J, leaving 9 bases between them. The CDR3 has 15 residues. Germline CDR1 SGHRS, CDR2 YFSETQ. CDR3 in DNA: TGCGCCAGCAGCTTGGAGGCGGCGGGCAATCAGCCCCAGCATTTT. Translated: CASSLEAAGNQPQHF.

This chain connects TRBV6-2 or TRBV6-3 to TRBJ2-7; TRBD2 matches 9 bases. With 4 bases clipped from V and 2 bases from J, the junction kept 15 bases outside the gene matches. This CDR3 comprises 18 residues. The V gene's germline CDR1 is MNHEY and CDR2 SVGEGT. CDR3 bases: TGTGCCAGCAGTTCCTTCGGGCGAGCGGGGGGCCGCACCTACGAGCAGTACTTC. It is translated as CASSSFGRAGGRTYEQYF.

This clone was counted only a few times. This chain joins TRBV18 and TRBJ1-5; D is undetermined. Germline V gene lookup returns CDR1 KGHSH and CDR2 LQKENI. The germline V and J ends were trimmed by 2 bases and 3 bases, with 14 bases remaining between them. The CDR3 has 16 residues. The CDR3, as DNA: TGTGCCAGCTCACCAGGAGAAGGACTCTCCAATCAGCCCCAGCATTTT. Protein sequence: CASSPGEGLSNQPQHF.

This chain links TRBV3-1 (or the pseudogene TRBV3-2) with TRBJ2-7; possibly TRBD2 for D (6 bases). CDR1 and CDR2 (germline): LGHDT, YNNKEL (reference sequence). V gave up 2 bases and J gave up 1 base, with 9 bases separating them. CDR3 length: 14 residues. CDR3 nucleotide sequence: TGTGCCAGCAGCCAATCCGGGAGTTCCTACGAGCAGTACTTC. Translated, it gives CASSQSGSSYEQYF.

The chain uses TRBV7-2 and TRBJ1-2; a possible D gene is TRBD1 (6 bases). Germline V CDR1 and CDR2: SGHTA, FQGNSA. V shed 4 bases and J shed 6 bases, with 15 bases lying between them. The CDR3 sequence is 14 residues long. CDR3 coding DNA: TGTGCCAGCAGCTCCTACAGGGCCACTGATGGCTACACCTTC. It codes for CASSSYRATDGYTF.

This clone was detected only a few times. The V gene is TRBV10-3, the J gene TRBJ1-1; 11 positions agree with TRBD1. The germline gives CDR1 ENHRY, CDR2 SYGVKD. The V and J ends lost 0 bases and 11 bases, in that order; junction bases with no gene match: 8. The CDR3 has 15 amino acids. Here the CDR3 DNA reads TGTGCCATCAGTGAGTCGACTCCGGGACAGGGGGGCGCTTTCTTT. This sequence encodes CAISESTPGQGGAFF.

This clone was seen only a few times. The chain recombines TRBV5-5 with TRBJ2-2; weak D call: TRBD1 (7 bases). The CDR3 extends over 17 amino acids. Germline values: CDR1 SGHKS, CDR2 YYEKEE (reference sequence). V was pared by 1 base and J by 3 bases, with 16 bases between. The CDR3 region has the DNA TGTGCCAGCAGCTTGTCCAGGTCCAGGGGGGACACCGGGGAGCTGTTTTTT. It is translated as CASSLSRSRGDTGELFF.

This chain links TRBV7-9 with TRBJ2-3, with 12 nucleotides matching TRBD2. There are 17 residues in the CDR3. V was clipped by 5 bases and J by 3 bases; unmatched bases: 9. Germline CDR1 reads SEHNR; CDR2 reads FQNEAQ (reference sequence). The CDR3 here is CASSPPTSGRLTDTQYF. The CDR3 DNA follows: TGTGCCAGCAGCCCCCCGACTAGCGGGAGACTAACAGATACGCAGTATTTT.

This chain uses TRBV5-4 with TRBJ1-1, with D unresolved. The V and J ends lost 0 bases and 5 bases respectively, with 5 bases between them. The CDR3 is made up of 12 amino acids. Looked up from germline, CDR1 is SGHNT and CDR2 is YYREEE (reference sequence). The CDR3, as DNA: TGTGCCAGCAGCTTGGATCGGACTGAAGCTTTCTTT. Encoded protein: CASSLDRTEAFF. Filled out from reference TRBV5-4 and TRBJ1-1, the complete variable domain reads ETGVTQSPTHLIKTRGQQVTLRCSSQSGHNTVSWYQQALGQGPQFIFQYYREEENGRGNFPPRFSGLQFPNYSSELNVNALELDDSALYLCASSLDRTEAFFGQGTRLTVV.

V is TRBV20-1 and J is TRBJ2-5; 7 nucleotides agree with TRBD2. Looked up from germline, CDR1 is DFQATT and CDR2 is SNEGSKA (reference sequence). Losses at the gene ends were 3 bases for V and 4 bases for J; bases not matched to a gene: 5. The CDR3 totals 13 residues. The CDR3 DNA reads as TGCAGTGCTAGTAGGGCTAGCGGAGAGACCCAGTACTTC. Translated: CSASRASGETQYF.

This clone came up once. The rearrangement links TRBV11-2 to TRBJ2-1, with 12 bases that match TRBD2. The V segment lost 4 bases and the J segment 7 bases; nucleotides outside the gene matches: 11. This CDR3 is 17 amino acids long. Looked up from germline, CDR1 is SGHAT and CDR2 is FQNNGV. The CDR3 sequence is CASSSSFLAGGWNEQFF. CDR3 coding DNA: TGTGCCAGCAGCTCCTCCTTCCTAGCGGGGGGGTGGAATGAGCAGTTCTTC.

The CDR3 DNA sequence: TGTGCCAGCAGCCAAGGGGCCAGATCAGAGACCCAGTACTTC. Protein: CASSQGARSETQYF. J is TRBJ2-5 and V is TRBV14; no reliable D call. V dropped 1 base and J dropped 4 bases, with 10 bases sitting between them. This CDR3 has 14 residues. Germline-derived CDR1 and CDR2 are SGHDN and FVKESK. Looking up the rest from reference TRBV14 and TRBJ2-5 gives the full variable domain: EAGVTQFPSHSVIEKGQTVTLRCDPISGHDNLYWYRRVMGKEIKFLLHFVKESKQDESGMPNNRFLAERTGGTYSTLKVQPAELEDSGVYFCASSQGARSETQYFGPGTRLLVL.

Here the CDR3 reads CASSLRTGSDGELFF. The CDR3 coding sequence is TGCGCCAGCAGCTTGAGGACAGGGTCTGACGGGGAGCTGTTTTTT. This rearrangement joins TRBV5-1 to TRBJ2-2, with 8 bases lining up with TRBD1. This CDR3 spans 15 amino acids. Germline lookup yields CDR1 SGHRS and CDR2 YFSETQ. J lost 7 bases, V lost 1 base, and 6 bases had no gene match. Variable domain in full (rest from reference TRBV5-1 and TRBJ2-2): KAGVTQTPRYLIKTRGQQVTLSCSPISGHRSVSWYQQTPGQGLQFLFEYFSETQRNKGNFPGRFSGRQFSNSRSEMNVSTLELGDSALYLCASSLRTGSDGELFFGEGSRLTVL.

V gene TRBV14 combines with J gene TRBJ1-6; 7 positions agree with TRBD1. Per germline, CDR1 SGHDN and CDR2 FVKESK. The junction had 24 bases not matched to a gene; V was cut back by 1 base and J by 9 bases. The CDR3 is 21 amino acids. The CDR3 loop is CASSQVGPGQSLFIRLSPLHF. The CDR3 nucleotides are TGTGCCAGCAGCCAAGTGGGCCCGGGACAGTCTCTCTTCATAAGGCTTTCACCCCTCCACTTT.

This clone occurred once. The chain has TRBV12-3 or TRBV12-4 and TRBJ1-2; D is unresolved. The CDR3 is 11 residues long. The V gene lost 5 bases and the J gene lost 7 bases, with 8 bases spanning the gap. CDR3 bases: TGTGCCAGCAGTCGTGGGCGTGGCTACACCTTC. Translation: CASSRGRGYTF.

In this sample, this clone turned up a few times. The rearrangement joins TRBV2 to TRBJ1-5, with D possibly being TRBD1 (5 bases). Germline CDR1 is SNHLY and CDR2 is FYNNEI. The CDR3 runs 18 residues. V lost 3 bases to trimming and J lost 0 bases, with 18 bases between them. CDR3 region: CASSEEGRQSYSNQPQHF. CDR3 sequence (DNA): TGTGCCAGCAGTGAGGAGGGGAGACAGTCTTATAGCAATCAGCCCCAGCATTTT.